This TCR beta chain derives from a study of control samples from healthy donors and cancer patients. Trimming stripped 6 bases from V and 1 base from J, with 9 bases between. Per germline, CDR1 SNHLY and CDR2 FYNNEI. The length of the CDR3 is 14 residues. Profiled with immunoSEQ multiplex PCR; TCRdb holds only in-frame clones, not every one. This repertoire shows about 75,000 clones, about four fifths found once; its top ten account for approximately 15%. The V call is TRBV2, the J call TRBJ2-2; no clear D gene. Material for sequencing was blood. The sequence was obtained from a man aged 50 to 60 in good health. The CDR3, as DNA: TGTGCCAGCAGACTTACGGAGAACACCGGGGAGCTGTTTTTT. The encoded protein is CASRLTENTGELFF.